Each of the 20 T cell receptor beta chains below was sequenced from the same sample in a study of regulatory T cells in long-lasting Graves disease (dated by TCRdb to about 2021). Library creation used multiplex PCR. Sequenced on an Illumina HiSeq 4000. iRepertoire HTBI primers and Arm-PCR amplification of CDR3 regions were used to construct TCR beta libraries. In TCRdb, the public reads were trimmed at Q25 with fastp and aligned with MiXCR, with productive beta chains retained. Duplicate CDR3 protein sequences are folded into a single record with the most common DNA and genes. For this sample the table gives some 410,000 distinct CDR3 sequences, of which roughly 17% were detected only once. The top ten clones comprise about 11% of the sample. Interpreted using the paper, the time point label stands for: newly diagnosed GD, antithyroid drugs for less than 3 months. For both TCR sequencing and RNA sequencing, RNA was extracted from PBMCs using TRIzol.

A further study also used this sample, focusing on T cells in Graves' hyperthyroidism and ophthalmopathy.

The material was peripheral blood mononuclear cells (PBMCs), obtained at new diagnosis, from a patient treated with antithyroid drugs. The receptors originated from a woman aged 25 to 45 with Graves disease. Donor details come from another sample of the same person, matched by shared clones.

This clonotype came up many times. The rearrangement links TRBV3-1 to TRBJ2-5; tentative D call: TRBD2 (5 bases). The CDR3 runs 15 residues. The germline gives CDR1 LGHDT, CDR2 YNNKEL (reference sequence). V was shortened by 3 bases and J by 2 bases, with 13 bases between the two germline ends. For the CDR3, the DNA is TGTGCCAGCAGCCAGCAAGCGGTGGCTCAAGAGACCCAGTACTTC. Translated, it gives CASSQQAVAQETQYF.

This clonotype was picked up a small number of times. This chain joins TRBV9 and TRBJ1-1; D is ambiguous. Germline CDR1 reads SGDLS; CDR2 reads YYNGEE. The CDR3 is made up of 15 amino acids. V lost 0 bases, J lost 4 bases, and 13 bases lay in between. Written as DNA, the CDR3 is TGTGCCAGCAGCGTAGGTTCCGGGCCGGGCACTGAAGCTTTCTTT. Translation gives CASSVGSGPGTEAFF.

CDR3 nucleotide sequence: TGTGCCAGCAGCCCCGGGAACAGGGGGCCAAGGTACAATGAGCAGTTCTTC. Amino acid sequence: CASSPGNRGPRYNEQFF. The chain joins TRBV5-4 to TRBJ2-1, with 9 bases identical to TRBD1. The J segment lost 4 bases and the V segment lost 4 bases, leaving 12 bases of the junction unmatched. This CDR3 comprises 17 residues. Germline V gives CDR1 SGHNT, CDR2 YYREEE (reference sequence).

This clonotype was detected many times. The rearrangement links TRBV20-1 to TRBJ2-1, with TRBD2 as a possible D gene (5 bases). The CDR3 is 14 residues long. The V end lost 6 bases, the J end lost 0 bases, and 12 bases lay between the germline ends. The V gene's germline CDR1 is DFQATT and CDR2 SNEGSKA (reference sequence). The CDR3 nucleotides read TGCAGTGCGGTGACTGGGAGCTCCTACAATGAGCAGTTCTTC. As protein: CSAVTGSSYNEQFF.

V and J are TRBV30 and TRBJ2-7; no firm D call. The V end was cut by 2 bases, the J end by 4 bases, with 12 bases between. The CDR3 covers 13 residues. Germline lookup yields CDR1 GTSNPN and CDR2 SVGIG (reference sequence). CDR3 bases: TGTGCCTGGAGTCCTTACGGAAGTTACGAGCAGTACTTC. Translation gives CAWSPYGSYEQYF.

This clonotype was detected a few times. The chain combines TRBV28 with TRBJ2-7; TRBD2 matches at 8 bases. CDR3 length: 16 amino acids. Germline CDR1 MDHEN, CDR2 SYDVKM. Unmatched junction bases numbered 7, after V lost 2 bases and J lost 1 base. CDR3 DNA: TGTGCCAGCAGTTTAGCCTGGACTAGCTTTTCCTACGAGCAGTACTTC. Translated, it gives CASSLAWTSFSYEQYF.

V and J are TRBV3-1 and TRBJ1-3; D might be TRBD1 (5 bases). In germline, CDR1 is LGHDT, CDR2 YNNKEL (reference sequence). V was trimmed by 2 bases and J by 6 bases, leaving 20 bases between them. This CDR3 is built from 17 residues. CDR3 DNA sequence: TGTGCCAGCAGCCAAACGATGGGCCAGGGTTCGAAAAACACCATATATTTT. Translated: CASSQTMGQGSKNTIYF.

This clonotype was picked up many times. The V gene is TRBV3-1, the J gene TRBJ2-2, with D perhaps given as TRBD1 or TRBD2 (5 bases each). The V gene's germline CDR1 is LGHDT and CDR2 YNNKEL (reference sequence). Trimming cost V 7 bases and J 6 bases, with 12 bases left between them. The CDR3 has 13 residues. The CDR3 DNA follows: TGTGCCAGCAATAGAGGGGACGCCGGGGAGCTGTTTTTT. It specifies CASNRGDAGELFF.

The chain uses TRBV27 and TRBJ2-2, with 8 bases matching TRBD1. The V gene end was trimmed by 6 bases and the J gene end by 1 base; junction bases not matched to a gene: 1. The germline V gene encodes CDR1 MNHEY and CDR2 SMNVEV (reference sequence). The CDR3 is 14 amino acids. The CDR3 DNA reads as TGTGCCAGCAGGGGACAGGAGAACACCGGGGAGCTGTTTTTT. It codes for CASRGQENTGELFF.

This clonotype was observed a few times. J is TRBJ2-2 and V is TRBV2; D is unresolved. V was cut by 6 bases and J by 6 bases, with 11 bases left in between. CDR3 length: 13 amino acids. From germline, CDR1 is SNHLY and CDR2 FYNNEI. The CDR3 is CASRQDEAGELFF. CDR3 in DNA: TGTGCCAGCAGGCAGGACGAAGCCGGGGAGCTGTTTTTT.

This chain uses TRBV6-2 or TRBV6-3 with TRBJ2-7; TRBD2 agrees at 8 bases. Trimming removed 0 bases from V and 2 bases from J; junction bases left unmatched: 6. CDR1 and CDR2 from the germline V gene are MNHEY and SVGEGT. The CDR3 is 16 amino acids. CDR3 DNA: TGTGCCAGCAGTTACTCCTGGGCGGGAGGAACCTACGAGCAGTACTTC. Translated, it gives CASSYSWAGGTYEQYF.

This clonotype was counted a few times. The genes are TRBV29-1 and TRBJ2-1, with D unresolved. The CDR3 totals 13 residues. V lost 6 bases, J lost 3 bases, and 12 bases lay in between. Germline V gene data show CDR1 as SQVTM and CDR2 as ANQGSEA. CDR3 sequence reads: CSVEPAGYNEQFF. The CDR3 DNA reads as TGCAGCGTGGAACCGGCCGGCTACAATGAGCAGTTCTTC.

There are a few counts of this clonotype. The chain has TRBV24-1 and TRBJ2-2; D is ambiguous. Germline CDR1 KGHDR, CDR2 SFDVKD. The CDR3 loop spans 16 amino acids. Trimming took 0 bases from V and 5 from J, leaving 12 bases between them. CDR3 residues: CATSDLPHIVTGELFF. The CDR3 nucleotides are TGTGCCACCAGTGATTTGCCTCATATAGTTACCGGGGAGCTGTTTTTT.

The CDR3 is CASSPGLAGGLKTQYF. The DNA for the CDR3 is TGTGCCAGCAGCCCGGGACTAGCGGGAGGGCTAAAGACCCAGTACTTC. The V call is TRBV5-6, the J call TRBJ2-5, with 16 bases fitting TRBD2. CDR3 length: 16 residues. V trimming: 4 bases; J trimming: 6 bases; junction bases outside the gene matches: 6. Germline V gene lookup returns CDR1 SGHDT and CDR2 YYEEEE.

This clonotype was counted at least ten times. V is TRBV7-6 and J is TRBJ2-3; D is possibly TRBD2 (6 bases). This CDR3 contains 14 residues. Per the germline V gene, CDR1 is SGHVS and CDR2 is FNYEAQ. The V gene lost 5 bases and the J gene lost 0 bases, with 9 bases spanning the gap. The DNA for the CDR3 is TGTGCCAGCAGCCGGACTACTAGCACAGATACGCAGTATTTT. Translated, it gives CASSRTTSTDTQYF.

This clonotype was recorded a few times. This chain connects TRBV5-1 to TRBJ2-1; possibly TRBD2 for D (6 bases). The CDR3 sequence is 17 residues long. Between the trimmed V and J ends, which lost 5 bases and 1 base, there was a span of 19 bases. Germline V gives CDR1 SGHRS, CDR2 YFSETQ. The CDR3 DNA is TGCGCCAGCAGATCGGTTGGGCTAGCGATATCCTACAATGAGCAGTTCTTC. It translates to CASRSVGLAISYNEQFF. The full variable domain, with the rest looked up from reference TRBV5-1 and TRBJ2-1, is KAGVTQTPRYLIKTRGQQVTLSCSPISGHRSVSWYQQTPGQGLQFLFEYFSETQRNKGNFPGRFSGRQFSNSRSEMNVSTLELGDSALYLCASRSVGLAISYNEQFFGPGTRLTVL.

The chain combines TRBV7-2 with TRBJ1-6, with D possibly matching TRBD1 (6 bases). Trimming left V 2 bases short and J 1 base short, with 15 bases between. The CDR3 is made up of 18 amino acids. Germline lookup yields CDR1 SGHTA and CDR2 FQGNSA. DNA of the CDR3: TGTGCCAGCAGCTTACTATCCCGGGGGCGGTCCTATAATTCACCCCTCCACTTT. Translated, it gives CASSLLSRGRSYNSPLHF.

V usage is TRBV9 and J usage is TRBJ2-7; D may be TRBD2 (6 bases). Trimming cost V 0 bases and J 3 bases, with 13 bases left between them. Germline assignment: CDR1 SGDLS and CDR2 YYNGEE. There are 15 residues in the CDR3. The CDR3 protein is CASSVDGGLNYEQYF. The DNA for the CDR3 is TGTGCCAGCAGCGTAGACGGGGGTCTTAACTACGAGCAGTACTTC.

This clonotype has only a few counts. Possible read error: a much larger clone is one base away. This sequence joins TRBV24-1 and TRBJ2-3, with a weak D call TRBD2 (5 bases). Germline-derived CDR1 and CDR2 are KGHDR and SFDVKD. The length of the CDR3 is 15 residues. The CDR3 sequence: CVTSDLGGSTDTQYF. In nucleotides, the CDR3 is TGTGTCACCAGTGATTTGGGCGGGAGCACAGATACGCAGTATTTT.

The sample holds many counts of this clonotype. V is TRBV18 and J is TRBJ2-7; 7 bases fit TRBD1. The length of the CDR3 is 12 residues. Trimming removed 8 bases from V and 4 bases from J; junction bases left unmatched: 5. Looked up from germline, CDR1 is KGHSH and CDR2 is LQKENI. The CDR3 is CASGQEAYEQYF. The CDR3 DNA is TGTGCCAGCGGACAGGAGGCTTACGAGCAGTACTTC. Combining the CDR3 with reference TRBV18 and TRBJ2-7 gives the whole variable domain NAGVMQNPRHLVRRRGQEARLRCSPMKGHSHVYWYRQLPEEGLKFMVYLQKENIIDESGMPKERFSAEFPKEGPSILRIQQVVRGDSAAYFCASGQEAYEQYFGPGTRLTVT.